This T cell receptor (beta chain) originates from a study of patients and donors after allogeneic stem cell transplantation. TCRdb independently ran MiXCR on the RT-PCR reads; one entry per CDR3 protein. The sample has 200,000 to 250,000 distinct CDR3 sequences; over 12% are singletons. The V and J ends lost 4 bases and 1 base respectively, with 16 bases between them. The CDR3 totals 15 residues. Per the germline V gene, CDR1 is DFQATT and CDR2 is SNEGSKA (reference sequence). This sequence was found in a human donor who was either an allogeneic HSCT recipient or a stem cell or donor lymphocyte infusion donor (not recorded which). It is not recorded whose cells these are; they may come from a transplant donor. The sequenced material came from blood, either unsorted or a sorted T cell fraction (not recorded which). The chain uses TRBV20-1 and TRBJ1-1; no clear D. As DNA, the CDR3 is TGCAGTGCTACCGTCCTTCGTTTGGCGAACACTGAAGCTTTCTTT. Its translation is CSATVLRLANTEAFF.